These T cell receptor beta chains were read from a single sample in a study of cytotoxic CD8 clonotypes in ibrutinib-treated CLL. Method: immunoSEQ multiplex PCR; TCRdb's copy keeps in-frame clones and lacks some. The table has 25,000 to 30,000 clones, approximately 54% seen once; the top ten hold approximately 5%. The input for sequencing was PBMCs, taken before ibrutinib treatment. Receptors originate from a human donor with chronic lymphocytic leukemia. The CDR3 runs from the conserved cysteine through the conserved F or W. A D gene is named only where the DNA matches it firmly. The size entry is marked missing in some rows and otherwise reads once, few, many or a size class.

V gene	J gene	D gene	clone size	CDR3 protein	CDR3 DNA
TRBV7-9	TRBJ1-1	TRBD1	few	CASSLHRGMNTEAFF	TGTGCCAGCAGCTTACACAGGGGAATGAACACTGAAGCTTTCTTT
TRBV5-1	TRBJ2-7	-	-	CASSTTLSSYEQYF	TGCGCCAGCAGCACCACATTGAGCTCCTACGAGCAGTACTTC
TRBV5-1	TRBJ2-7	TRBD1	-	CASSLEPGTVSYEQYF	TGCGCCAGCAGCTTGGAGCCCGGGACAGTTTCCTACGAGCAGTACTTC
TRBV10-3	TRBJ2-1	TRBD2	-	CAISIRGDSYNEQFF	TGTGCCATCAGTATCCGGGGGGATTCCTACAATGAGCAGTTCTTC
TRBV2	TRBJ1-2	-	-	CASSGNYGYTF	TGTGCCAGCAGTGGTAACTATGGCTACACCTTC
TRBV7-9	TRBJ1-5	TRBD1	few	CASSSSGGGNQPQHF	TGTGCCAGCAGCTCCTCAGGGGGTGGCAATCAGCCCCAGCATTTT
TRBV19	TRBJ1-3	-	-	CASKRWGYSGNTIYF	TGTGCCAGTAAACGATGGGGGTACTCTGGAAACACCATATATTTT
TRBV11-3	TRBJ1-1	TRBD1	few	CASSLDGRQGVTEAFF	TGTGCCAGCAGCTTAGATGGTAGGCAGGGGGTCACTGAAGCTTTCTTT
TRBV5-5	TRBJ2-1	-	-	CASSLEAARISNEQFF	TGTGCCAGCAGCTTGGAGGCGGCTAGAATCAGCAATGAGCAGTTCTTC
TRBV18	TRBJ2-5	-	-	CASTARGTQETQYF	TGTGCCAGCACCGCCCGGGGGACACAAGAGACCCAGTACTTC
TRBV19	TRBJ1-2	-	-	CASSINRGDKQRSLYGYTF	TGTGCCAGTAGTATCAATAGGGGGGACAAACAGCGTAGCTTGTATGGCTACACCTTC
TRBV5-1	TRBJ2-5	-	few	CASSLAAREETQYF	TGCGCCAGCAGCTTGGCCGCCAGGGAGGAGACCCAGTACTTC
TRBV7-6	TRBJ2-2	-	-	CASSFLPHYTGELFF	TGTGCCAGCAGCTTTCTTCCCCACTACACCGGGGAGCTGTTTTTT
TRBV29-1	TRBJ2-7	TRBD1	-	CSVGQGAVEQYF	TGCAGCGTTGGACAGGGGGCTGTCGAGCAGTACTTC
TRBV6-1	TRBJ2-3	-	once	CASRTRPTDTQYF	TGTGCCAGCAGGACCAGACCCACAGATACGCAGTATTTT
TRBV6-5	TRBJ2-1	TRBD2	-	CASSLSGPSYNEQFF	TGTGCCAGCAGCCTTAGCGGGCCTTCCTACAATGAGCAGTTCTTC
TRBV10-3	TRBJ1-6	TRBD1	-	CAISEDRGSSPLHF	TGTGCCATCAGTGAGGACAGGGGGTCCTCACCCCTCCACTTT
TRBV4-1	TRBJ1-2	TRBD1	few	CASSRWDRGYSSGGYTF	TGCGCCAGCAGCCGATGGGACAGGGGGTACTCTTCGGGCGGCTACACCTTC
TRBV7-6	TRBJ1-2	-	-	CASSSHPGEGYGYTF	TGTGCCAGCAGCTCCCATCCGGGGGAGGGCTATGGCTACACCTTC
TRBV5-1	TRBJ2-7	TRBD1	-	CASSTRTGSSYEQYF	TGCGCCAGCAGCACCAGGACAGGAAGCTCCTACGAGCAGTACTTC
TRBV11-3	TRBJ2-3	TRBD2	-	CASSQSGTSGYRAQYF	TGTGCCAGCAGCCAGTCCGGGACTAGCGGGTACAGGGCGCAGTATTTT
TRBV5-1	TRBJ2-7	-	few	CASSLKPGTRGYEQYF	TGCGCCAGCAGCTTGAAGCCCGGGACCCGGGGTTACGAGCAGTACTTC
TRBV9	TRBJ2-1	TRBD1	-	CASSPSGTGEGEQFF	TGTGCCAGCAGCCCCTCCGGGACAGGGGAGGGTGAGCAGTTCTTC
TRBV18	TRBJ2-4	-	-	CASSPPRGSDIQYF	TGTGCCAGCTCACCCCCGAGGGGTTCGGACATTCAGTACTTC
TRBV28	TRBJ2-7	-	-	CASSFVADSPYEQYF	TGTGCCAGCAGTTTTGTAGCGGACAGCCCCTACGAGCAGTACTTC
TRBV6-6	TRBJ2-3	TRBD2	-	CASSPLAGVSTDTQYF	TGTGCCAGCAGCCCTTTAGCGGGAGTGAGCACAGATACGCAGTATTTT
TRBV28	TRBJ2-5	TRBD1	-	CASSTSPGGRETQYF	TGTGCCAGCAGTACATCCCCAGGGGGCCGGGAGACCCAGTACTTC
TRBV27	TRBJ2-7	TRBD1	few	CATRLRVQGQDSYEQYF	TGTGCCACCAGGTTGAGGGTGCAGGGACAGGACTCCTACGAGCAGTACTTC
TRBV2	TRBJ2-7	TRBD2	-	CASSEGASGLSYEQYF	TGTGCCAGCAGTGAAGGGGCTAGCGGACTCTCCTACGAGCAGTACTTC
TRBV6-5	TRBJ2-3	-	-	CASSYSRADTQYF	TGTGCCAGCAGTTACTCGCGGGCAGATACGCAGTATTTT
TRBV11-2	TRBJ2-5	-	-	CASTWDTQETQYF	TGTGCCAGCACCTGGGACACCCAAGAGACCCAGTACTTC
TRBV28	TRBJ1-2	-	once	CASSRSGFWVDYGYTF	TGTGCCAGCAGCCGGTCTGGGTTCTGGGTCGACTATGGCTACACCTTC
TRBV12-5	TRBJ1-1	-	-	CASGPGGTEAFF	TGTGCTAGTGGTCCTGGTGGTACTGAAGCTTTCTTT
TRBV9	TRBJ1-3	-	few	CASGRSGNTIYF	TGTGCCAGCGGTCGCTCTGGAAACACCATATATTTT
TRBV11-3	TRBJ2-3	TRBD2	-	CASSVSGVSTDTQYF	TGTGCCAGCAGCGTGAGCGGGGTCAGCACAGATACGCAGTATTTT
TRBV7-9	TRBJ1-3	-	-	CASSGIDSGNTIYF	TGTGCCAGCAGCGGGATAGACTCTGGAAACACCATATATTTT
TRBV19	TRBJ2-5	TRBD1	-	CASSIKRTGDETQYF	TGTGCCAGTAGTATAAAAAGGACAGGGGACGAGACCCAGTACTTC
TRBV25-1	TRBJ2-6	TRBD1	-	CASSEFPTGAGANVLTF	TGTGCCAGCAGTGAATTTCCGACAGGGGCTGGGGCCAACGTCCTGACTTTC
TRBV5-1	TRBJ2-2	TRBD2	-	CASAGTSSTGELFF	TGCGCCAGCGCCGGGACTAGTAGCACCGGGGAGCTGTTTTTT
TRBV2	TRBJ2-5	TRBD2	-	CASLTWEGRKAQTQYF	TGTGCCAGCCTCACCTGGGAGGGTAGAAAGGCGCAGACCCAGTACTTC
TRBV10-1	TRBJ2-7	TRBD1	-	CASSEGTGYEQYF	TGCGCCAGCAGTGAAGGGACAGGCTACGAGCAGTACTTC
TRBV14	TRBJ2-1	-	-	CASSLLRVPNEQFF	TGTGCCAGCAGCCTTCTCCGGGTCCCCAATGAGCAGTTCTTC
TRBV18	TRBJ2-7	TRBD2	-	CASSPSGGPYEQYF	TGTGCCAGCTCACCTAGCGGGGGGCCCTACGAGCAGTACTTC
TRBV19	TRBJ1-1	-	few	CASKPGTVFTEAFF	TGTGCCAGTAAGCCAGGGACGGTGTTCACTGAAGCTTTCTTT
TRBV10-3	TRBJ2-5	-	few	CAISDYQETQYF	TGTGCCATCAGTGATTACCAAGAGACCCAGTACTTC
TRBV28	TRBJ1-6	-	-	CASRGRYNSPLHF	TGTGCCTCCCGGGGCAGATATAATTCACCCCTCCACTTT
TRBV5-4	TRBJ1-5	TRBD1	-	CASSLARKGANQPQHF	TGTGCCAGCAGCCTAGCCCGGAAGGGGGCAAATCAGCCCCAGCATTTT
TRBV18	TRBJ2-5	TRBD1	few	CASSPRTGGQETQYF	TGTGCCAGCTCCCCCAGGACAGGGGGACAGGAGACCCAGTACTTC
TRBV12-5	TRBJ2-3	-	-	CASGLVGENTDTQYF	TGTGCTAGTGGTTTGGTTGGCGAAAACACAGATACGCAGTATTTT
TRBV5-1	TRBJ1-5	-	few	CASSLVGGAKPQHF	TGCGCCAGCAGCTTGGTTGGGGGCGCGAAGCCCCAGCATTTT
TRBV27	TRBJ2-7	TRBD1	once	CATRGFRDSHEQYF	TGTGCCACTAGGGGGTTCCGGGACAGCCACGAGCAGTACTTC
TRBV7-9	TRBJ2-7	TRBD2	-	CASLSGGSSYEQYF	TGTGCCAGTCTTAGCGGGGGCAGCTCCTACGAGCAGTACTTC
TRBV18	TRBJ2-7	-	-	CASSPFSADYEQYF	TGTGCCAGCTCACCCTTCTCGGCCGACTACGAGCAGTACTTC
TRBV7-8	TRBJ1-6	-	-	CASSLDTGLRSPLHF	TGTGCCAGCAGCTTAGACACAGGGCTAAGGTCACCCCTCCACTTT
TRBV6-5	TRBJ1-1	-	few	CASSYELGRGREAFF	TGTGCCAGCAGTTACGAGTTAGGCAGGGGCCGCGAAGCTTTCTTT
TRBV10-2	TRBJ1-2	-	-	CASSENRDYGYTF	TGCGCCAGCAGTGAGAACAGGGACTATGGCTACACCTTC
TRBV7-2	TRBJ2-7	TRBD2	-	CASSRVGTSPYEQYF	TGTGCCAGCAGCCGAGTCGGGACTAGCCCATACGAGCAGTACTTC